This T cell receptor (beta chain) emerged from a study of T-cell reconstitution after alpha-beta-depleted transplantation in children. The library targeted TCRbeta and was prepared with unique molecular identifiers. Using its own MiXCR run on the PCR reads, TCRdb lists one record per CDR3 protein. The sample carries just under 250,000 distinct CDR3 sequences, about 25% recorded once. Germline CDR1 and CDR2: MDHEN and SYDVKM. Trimming pared 8 bases from V and 1 base from J, leaving 14 bases between. This CDR3 has 14 amino acids. The chain employs TRBV28 and TRBJ2-5; D is uncertain. The source material was PBMCs, sampled before TCRalphabeta/CD19-depleted stem cell transplant. This receptor was obtained from a girl aged 2 to 10 with Fanconi anemia, due to receive a stem cell transplant. The CDR3 DNA sequence: TGTGCCAGCCAACTTTGGGGTTCCCAAGAGACCCAGTACTTC. Translating it yields CASQLWGSQETQYF.